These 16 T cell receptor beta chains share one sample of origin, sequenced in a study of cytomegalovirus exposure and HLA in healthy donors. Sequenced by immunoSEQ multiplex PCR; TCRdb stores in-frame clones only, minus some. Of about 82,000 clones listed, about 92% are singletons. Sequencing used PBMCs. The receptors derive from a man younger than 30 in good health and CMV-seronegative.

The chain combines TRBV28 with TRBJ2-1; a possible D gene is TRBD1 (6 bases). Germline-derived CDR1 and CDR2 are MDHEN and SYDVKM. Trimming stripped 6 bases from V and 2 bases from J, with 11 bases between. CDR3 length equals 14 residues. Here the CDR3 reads CASSSGTTYNEQFF. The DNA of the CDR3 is TGTGCCAGCAGCAGTGGGACAACCTACAATGAGCAGTTCTTC.

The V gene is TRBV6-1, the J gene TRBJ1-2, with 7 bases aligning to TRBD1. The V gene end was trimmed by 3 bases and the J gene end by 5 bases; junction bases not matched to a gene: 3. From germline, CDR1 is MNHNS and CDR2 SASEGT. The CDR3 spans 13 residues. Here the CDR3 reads CASSDDRVYGYTF. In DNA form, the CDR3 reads TGTGCCAGCAGTGACGACAGGGTTTATGGCTACACCTTC.

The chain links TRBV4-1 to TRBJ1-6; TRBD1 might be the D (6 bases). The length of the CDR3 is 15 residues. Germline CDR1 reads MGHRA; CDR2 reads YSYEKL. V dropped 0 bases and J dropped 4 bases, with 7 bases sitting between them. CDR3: CASSQETGYNSPLHF. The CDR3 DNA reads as TGCGCCAGCAGCCAAGAGACAGGATATAATTCACCCCTCCACTTT.

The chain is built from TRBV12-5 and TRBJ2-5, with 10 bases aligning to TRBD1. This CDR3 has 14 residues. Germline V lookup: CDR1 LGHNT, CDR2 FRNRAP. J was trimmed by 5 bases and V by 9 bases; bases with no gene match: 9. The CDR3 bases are TGTGCTAGGCCCCGGGACAGGGGCGCTGAGACCCAGTACTTC. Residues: CARPRDRGAETQYF.

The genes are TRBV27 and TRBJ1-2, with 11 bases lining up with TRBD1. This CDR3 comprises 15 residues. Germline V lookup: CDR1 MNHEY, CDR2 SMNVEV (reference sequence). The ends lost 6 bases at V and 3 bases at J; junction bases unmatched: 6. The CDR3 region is CASRAAGQGDYGYTF. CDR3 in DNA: TGTGCCAGCAGGGCCGCGGGACAGGGGGACTATGGCTACACCTTC.

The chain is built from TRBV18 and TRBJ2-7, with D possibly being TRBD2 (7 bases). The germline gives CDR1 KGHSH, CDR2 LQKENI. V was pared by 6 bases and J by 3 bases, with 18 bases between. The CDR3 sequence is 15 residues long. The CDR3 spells CASSPAGGPYYEQYF. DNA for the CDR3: TGTGCCAGCTCCCCGGCCGGGGGGCCCTACTACGAGCAGTACTTC.

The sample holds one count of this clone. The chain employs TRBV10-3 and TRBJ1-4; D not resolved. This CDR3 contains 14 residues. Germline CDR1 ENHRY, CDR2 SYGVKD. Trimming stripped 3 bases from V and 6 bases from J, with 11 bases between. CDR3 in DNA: TGTGCCATCAGTGATCCGGGGAAATATGAAAAACTGTTTTTT. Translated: CAISDPGKYEKLFF.

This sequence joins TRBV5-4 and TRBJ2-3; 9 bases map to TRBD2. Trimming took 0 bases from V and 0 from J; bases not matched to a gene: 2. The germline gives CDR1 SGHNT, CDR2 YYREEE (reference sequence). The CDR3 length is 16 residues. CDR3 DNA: TGTGCCAGCAGCTTGGGACTAGCGGACAGCACAGATACGCAGTATTTT. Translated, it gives CASSLGLADSTDTQYF.

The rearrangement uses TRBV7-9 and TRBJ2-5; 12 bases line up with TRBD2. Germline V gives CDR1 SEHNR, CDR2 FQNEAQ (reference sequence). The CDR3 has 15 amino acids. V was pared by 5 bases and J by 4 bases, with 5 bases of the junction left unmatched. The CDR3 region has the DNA TGTGCCAGCAGCCCTATGACTAGCGGGAGAGAGACCCAGTACTTC. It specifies CASSPMTSGRETQYF.

CDR3 region: CASSVAGGNTEAFF. The CDR3 DNA sequence: TGCGCCAGCAGCGTAGCAGGGGGGAACACTGAAGCTTTCTTT. The chain combines TRBV10-2 with TRBJ1-1; 7 bases align to TRBD1. Germline V gene lookup returns CDR1 WSHSY and CDR2 SAAADI. With 6 bases clipped from V and 1 base from J, the junction kept 5 bases outside the gene matches. The length of the CDR3 is 14 residues.

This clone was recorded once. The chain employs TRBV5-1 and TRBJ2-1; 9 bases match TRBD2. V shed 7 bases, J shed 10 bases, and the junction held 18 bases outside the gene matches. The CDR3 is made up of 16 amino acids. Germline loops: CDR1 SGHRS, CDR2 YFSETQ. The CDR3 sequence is CASGTMGGLANHEQFF. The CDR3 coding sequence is TGCGCCAGCGGAACTATGGGCGGACTAGCGAATCACGAGCAGTTCTTC.

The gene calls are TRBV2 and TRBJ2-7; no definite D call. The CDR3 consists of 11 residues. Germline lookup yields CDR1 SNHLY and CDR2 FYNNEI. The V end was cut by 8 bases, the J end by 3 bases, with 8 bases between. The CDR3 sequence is CASRFSYEQYF. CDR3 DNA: TGTGCCAGCCGCTTCAGCTACGAGCAGTACTTC.

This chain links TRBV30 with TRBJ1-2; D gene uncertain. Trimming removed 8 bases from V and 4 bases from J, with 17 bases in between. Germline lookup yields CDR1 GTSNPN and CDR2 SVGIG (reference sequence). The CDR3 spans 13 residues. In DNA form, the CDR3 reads TGTGCCCTCCAGGCCCTCGAGTCCTATGGCTACACCTTC. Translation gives CALQALESYGYTF.

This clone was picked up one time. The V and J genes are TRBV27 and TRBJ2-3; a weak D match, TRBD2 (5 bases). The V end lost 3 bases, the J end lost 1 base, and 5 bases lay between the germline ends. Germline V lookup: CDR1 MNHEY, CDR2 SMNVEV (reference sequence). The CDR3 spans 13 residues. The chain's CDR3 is CASSFSGTDTQYF. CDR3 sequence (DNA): TGTGCCAGCAGTTTTAGCGGCACAGATACGCAGTATTTT.

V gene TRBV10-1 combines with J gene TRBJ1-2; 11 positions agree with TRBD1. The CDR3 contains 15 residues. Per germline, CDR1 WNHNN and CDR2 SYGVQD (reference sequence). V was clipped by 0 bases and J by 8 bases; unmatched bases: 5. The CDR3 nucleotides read TGCGCCAGCAGTGAGTCGGGGACAGGGGGATCCGGCTACACCTTC. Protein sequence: CASSESGTGGSGYTF.

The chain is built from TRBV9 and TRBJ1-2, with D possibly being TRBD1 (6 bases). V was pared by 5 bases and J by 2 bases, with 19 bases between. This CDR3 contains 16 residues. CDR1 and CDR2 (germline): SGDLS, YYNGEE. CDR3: CASRPVGWTVNYGYTF. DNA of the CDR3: TGTGCCAGCAGACCCGTAGGATGGACAGTAAACTATGGCTACACCTTC.